This is a list of T cell receptor beta chains from one sample in a study of T cells in Graves' hyperthyroidism and ophthalmopathy. TCRdb reprocessed the multiplex PCR reads with MiXCR, giving one entry per CDR3 protein. The table lists roughly 660,000 distinct CDR3 sequences, approximately 15% of them singletons. Sample: blood. The receptors stem from a man in his fifties or sixties with Graves' hyperthyroidism. Each CDR3 is given with its conserved first and last residue. Each record gives: J gene, V gene, D gene, clone size, CDR3 protein, CDR3 DNA. The D gene is left open where the match is weak. The listing skips clone size in some rows; elsewhere it reads once, few, many or a size class.

TRBJ2-3,TRBV28,.,.,CASLSFRAYTDTQYF,TGTGCCAGCCTATCCTTTCGGGCCTACACAGATACGCAGTATTTT
TRBJ2-1,TRBV2,TRBD1,.,CASTRRSGGASEQFF,TGTGCCAGCACCAGGAGGTCAGGGGGCGCTTCTGAGCAGTTCTTC
TRBJ1-5,TRBV24-1,TRBD1,.,CATAGTETSQPQHF,TGTGCCACCGCCGGGACAGAGACTAGTCAGCCCCAGCATTTT
TRBJ2-3,TRBV28,.,few,CASSVLPMEDTQYF,TGTGCCAGCAGTGTTCTCCCTATGGAGGATACGCAGTATTTT
TRBJ2-7,TRBV4-3,.,few,CASSQVRSGIASEQYF,TGCGCCAGCAGCCAAGTTCGGTCAGGAATAGCTAGCGAGCAGTACTTC
TRBJ1-2,TRBV19,.,many,CASRSGLYGYTF,TGTGCCAGTAGATCAGGCCTCTATGGCTACACCTTC
TRBJ1-2,TRBV28,.,few,CAIMREQRGYTF,TGTGCCATTATGAGGGAACAGAGAGGCTACACCTTC
TRBJ2-3,TRBV27,.,.,CASSPLGQADTQYF,TGTGCCAGCAGTCCCCTGGGACAAGCAGATACGCAGTATTTT
TRBJ1-1,TRBV29-1,TRBD1,few,CSAWRGLLNTEAFF,TGCAGCGCGTGGAGGGGGCTTCTGAACACTGAAGCTTTCTTT
TRBJ1-2,TRBV10-2,.,.,CASSGDNGYTF,TGCGCCAGCAGTGGGGACAATGGCTACACCTTC
TRBJ2-1,TRBV27,.,many,CASATDPPEGSYNEQFF,TGTGCCAGCGCGACCGACCCTCCAGAGGGCTCCTACAATGAGCAGTTCTTC
TRBJ2-1,TRBV7-3,.,.,CASSLFSGTAYSEQFF,TGTGCCAGCAGCTTATTTTCGGGGACGGCCTACAGTGAGCAGTTCTTC
TRBJ1-1,TRBV28,.,few,CASRGLQMNTEAFF,TGTGCCAGCAGGGGCCTTCAGATGAACACTGAAGCTTTCTTT
TRBJ2-1,TRBV10-2,.,many,CATRRAEGYNEQFF,TGCGCCACTAGGAGGGCCGAAGGGTACAATGAGCAGTTCTTC
TRBJ1-1,TRBV11-2,.,.,CASSLDQGKNTEAFF,TGTGCCAGCAGCTTAGACCAGGGAAAGAACACTGAAGCTTTCTTT
TRBJ2-7,TRBV7-6,TRBD2,many,CASSLETSGLSYEQYF,TGTGCCAGCAGCTTGGAGACTAGCGGCCTCTCCTACGAGCAGTACTTC
TRBJ1-1,TRBV6-1,.,few,CASRLDSREAFF,TGTGCCAGCAGGTTAGACAGTCGTGAAGCTTTCTTT
TRBJ2-1,TRBV19,.,many,CATGGTGHNEQFF,TGTGCCACCGGGGGAACGGGGCACAATGAGCAGTTCTTC
TRBJ2-2,TRBV2,.,many,CASSPDRYTGELFF,TGTGCCAGCAGCCCGGACAGATACACCGGGGAGCTGTTTTTT
TRBJ1-1,TRBV4-1,.,few,CASSQASENTEAFF,TGCGCCAGCAGCCAAGCCTCAGAGAACACTGAAGCTTTCTTT
TRBJ1-4,TRBV7-9,.,many,CASSLAGHGEKLFF,TGTGCCAGCAGCTTAGCAGGGCATGGTGAAAAACTGTTTTTT
TRBJ2-7,TRBV30,TRBD2,many,CACSGLAITYEQYF,TGTGCCTGTTCGGGACTAGCCATAACCTACGAGCAGTACTTC
TRBJ1-6,TRBV10-3,TRBD1,many,CAISESGQTENSPLHF,TGTGCCATCAGTGAGTCGGGACAGACTGAAAATTCACCCCTCCACTTT
TRBJ1-5,TRBV2,TRBD1,.,CASRGTTGAGPQHF,TGTGCCAGCAGGGGGACCACAGGGGCAGGGCCCCAGCATTTT
TRBJ2-3,TRBV18,.,.,CASSPRVVSDTQYF,TGTGCCAGCTCACCAAGGGTCGTTTCAGATACGCAGTATTTT
TRBJ2-7,TRBV29-1,.,many,CSVEGRRSYEQYF,TGCAGCGTTGAGGGGCGCAGGTCCTACGAGCAGTACTTC
TRBJ2-7,TRBV27,TRBD1,many,CASSLSGQGAAYEQYF,TGTGCCAGCAGTCTTTCCGGACAGGGGGCGGCTTACGAGCAGTACTTC
TRBJ1-3,TRBV12-3/TRBV12-4,.,many,CASSRLTWISGNTIYF,TGTGCCAGCAGCCGCCTCACCTGGATCTCTGGAAACACCATATATTTT
TRBJ2-1,TRBV12-3/TRBV12-4,TRBD2,many,CASRDGLAGVIEQFF,TGTGCCAGCAGGGACGGACTAGCGGGAGTGATTGAGCAGTTCTTC
TRBJ2-5,TRBV7-2,.,many,CASRSTGYQETQYF,TGTGCCAGCAGGTCTACAGGGTACCAAGAGACCCAGTACTTC
TRBJ1-2,TRBV20-1,.,.,CSARDYYGYTF,TGCAGTGCTAGGGATTACTATGGCTACACCTTC
TRBJ2-7,TRBV7-3,.,many,CASSPTADKEQYF,TGTGCCAGCAGCCCGACCGCCGATAAGGAGCAGTACTTC
TRBJ1-1,TRBV7-3,.,few,CASSFGVGANTEAFF,TGTGCCAGCAGCTTTGGGGTCGGGGCGAACACTGAAGCTTTCTTT
TRBJ2-1,TRBV24-1,TRBD2,.,CATSDRTSGTNEQFF,TGTGCCACCAGTGATCGGACTAGCGGGACCAATGAGCAGTTCTTC
TRBJ2-2,TRBV29-1,TRBD1,many,CSAGQANTGELFF,TGCAGCGCGGGACAGGCGAACACCGGGGAGCTGTTTTTT
TRBJ2-1,TRBV7-9,.,few,CASISWHEQFF,TGTGCCAGCATCTCGTGGCATGAGCAGTTCTTC
TRBJ2-7,TRBV27,.,.,CASKDAGAEQYF,TGTGCCAGCAAAGACGCGGGTGCCGAGCAGTACTTC
TRBJ1-3,TRBV20-1,.,.,CSAQNPGHGSGNTIYF,TGCAGTGCTCAAAACCCGGGACACGGATCTGGAAACACCATATATTTT
TRBJ2-1,TRBV11-3,TRBD1,.,CASVRTGGYNEQFF,TGTGCCAGCGTCAGGACAGGGGGCTACAATGAGCAGTTCTTC
TRBJ2-7,TRBV12-3/TRBV12-4,TRBD1,many,CASSLLDRSSYEQYF,TGTGCCAGCAGTTTATTGGACAGGTCGTCCTACGAGCAGTACTTC
TRBJ1-5,TRBV28,.,many,CASSPRDGYQPQHF,TGTGCCAGCAGCCCCCGGGACGGTTATCAGCCCCAGCATTTT
TRBJ2-5,TRBV7-9,TRBD2,many,CASSLSVAGSKTQYF,TGTGCCAGCAGCTTATCCGTAGCGGGCAGTAAGACCCAGTACTTC
TRBJ2-5,TRBV5-6,TRBD1,many,CASSGTGGRETQYF,TGTGCCAGCAGCGGCACAGGGGGCCGGGAGACCCAGTACTTC
TRBJ1-3,TRBV30,.,.,CAWRRGRLEDSGNTIYF,TGTGCCTGGAGACGGGGCAGGCTCGAAGACTCTGGAAACACCATATATTTT
TRBJ1-1,TRBV12-5,TRBD1,many,CASGIGTVNTEAFF,TGTGCTAGTGGGATCGGGACAGTGAACACTGAAGCTTTCTTT
TRBJ2-7,TRBV27,.,.,CASSIGVGGEQYF,TGTGCCAGCAGTATAGGGGTTGGGGGGGAGCAGTACTTC